Shown below are 24 T cell receptor beta chains from a single sample sequenced in a study of cytomegalovirus exposure and HLA in healthy donors. Primers included in the PCR were 60 Vbeta and 13 Jbeta primers. Repertoires were generated with immunoSEQ multiplex PCR, while TCRdb's copy carries only in-frame clones and drops some. The table lists under 150,000 clones, over 65% of them singletons, with about 1.5% in the top ten. The sample comprised PBMCs. Receptors originate from a man aged 40-49 years in good health and CMV-seronegative.

The chain employs TRBV9 and TRBJ2-3, with 9 nucleotides matching TRBD2. The germline CDR1 and CDR2 sequences are SGDLS and YYNGEE. The CDR3 consists of 17 residues. The junction had 11 bases not matched to a gene; V was cut back by 4 bases and J by 2 bases. CDR3 nucleotides: TGTGCCAGCAGCAGAGGGATAGCGGGGGTTCCCACAGATACGCAGTATTTT. Encoded protein: CASSRGIAGVPTDTQYF.

The V gene is TRBV9, the J gene TRBJ2-3; TRBD1 is a possible D gene (6 bases). V lost 0 bases and J lost 2, with 10 bases in between. The germline V gene encodes CDR1 SGDLS and CDR2 YYNGEE. This CDR3 spans 15 amino acids. For the CDR3, the DNA is TGTGCCAGCAGCGTAGGACAGGATAACACAGATACGCAGTATTTT. Translation gives CASSVGQDNTDTQYF.

The sample holds one count of this clone. The rearrangement uses TRBV15 and TRBJ1-5; D uncertain. CDR3 length: 14 residues. Trimming took 0 bases from V and 2 from J, leaving 5 bases between them. Germline values: CDR1 LNHNV, CDR2 YYDKDF (reference sequence). The CDR3 loop is CATSREAGNQPQHF. CDR3 bases: TGTGCCACCAGCAGAGAGGCAGGCAATCAGCCCCAGCATTTT.

This clone has a single count. The chain employs TRBV7-3 and TRBJ2-7, with a tentative D call TRBD2 (5 bases). Trimming stripped 5 bases from V and 9 bases from J, with 14 bases between. Germline CDR1 and CDR2: SGHTA and FQGTGA. The CDR3 has 12 amino acids. The CDR3 loop reads CASSNPGGGQYF. CDR3 sequence (DNA): TGTGCCAGCAGCAACCCAGGTGGAGGGCAGTACTTC.

The genes are TRBV7-6 and TRBJ1-2, with 8 nucleotides matching TRBD1. The CDR3 has 16 residues. In germline, CDR1 is SGHVS, CDR2 FNYEAQ. J was trimmed by 1 base and V by 2 bases; bases with no gene match: 6. The CDR3 here is CASSLIPGQGNYGYTF. Written as DNA, the CDR3 is TGTGCCAGCAGCTTAATCCCCGGACAGGGTAACTATGGCTACACCTTC.

This clone was seen a handful of times. The genes are TRBV28 and TRBJ1-2, with no clear D. Deletions cut 3 bases from V and 1 base from J, with 6 bases between. Germline lookup yields CDR1 MDHEN and CDR2 SYDVKM. The CDR3 loop spans 13 amino acids. In nucleotides, the CDR3 is TGTGCCAGCAGTTTCGGAGTTAACTATGGCTACACCTTC. This codes for CASSFGVNYGYTF.

The V and J genes are TRBV25-1 and TRBJ2-5; possibly TRBD2 for D (5 bases). From germline, CDR1 is MGHDK and CDR2 SYGVNS. V was clipped by 4 bases and J by 3 bases, with 9 bases between them. The CDR3 consists of 13 residues. CDR3 sequence (DNA): TGTGCCAGCAGTGTAGGAGGAAAAGAGACCCAGTACTTC. Amino acid sequence: CASSVGGKETQYF.

V gene TRBV5-1 combines with J gene TRBJ2-2, with a weak D call TRBD2 (5 bases). V gave up 4 bases and J gave up 7 bases, with 14 bases separating them. CDR3 size: 14 residues. Germline loops: CDR1 SGHRS, CDR2 YFSETQ. CDR3 loop: CASSQTLGLGELFF. CDR3 DNA sequence: TGCGCCAGCAGCCAAACGCTCGGACTCGGGGAGCTGTTTTTT.

Only a few counts were recorded for this clone. The chain couples TRBV23-1 to TRBJ2-1; D gene unclear. TRBV23-1 is an ORF, and what it does is uncertain. V lost 6 bases and J lost 6, with 21 bases in between. The CDR3 runs 16 residues. The CDR3 sequence is CASSLWPGFGCNEQFF. In nucleotides, the CDR3 is TGCGCCAGCAGCCTATGGCCCGGGTTTGGGTGCAATGAGCAGTTCTTC.

This sequence joins TRBV5-6 and TRBJ2-5; 10 bases line up with TRBD2. The CDR3 sequence is 17 residues long. The germline V gene encodes CDR1 SGHDT and CDR2 YYEEEE. V gave up 4 bases and J gave up 5 bases; unmatched junction bases: 14. The CDR3 nucleotides read TGTGCCAGCAGCCTCAGGACAGCTAGCGGGGGAGGGGAGACCCAGTACTTC. This sequence encodes CASSLRTASGGGETQYF. Full variable domain (rest looked up from reference TRBV5-6 and TRBJ2-5): DAGVTQSPTHLIKTRGQQVTLRCSPKSGHDTVSWYQQALGQGPQFIFQYYEEEERQRGNFPDRFSGHQFPNYSSELNVNALLLGDSALYLCASSLRTASGGGETQYFGPGTRLLVL.

The rearrangement uses TRBV6-5 and TRBJ2-3; possibly TRBD2 for D (5 bases). The CDR3 is made up of 15 amino acids. Trimming left V 6 bases short and J 4 bases short, with 17 bases between. Germline CDR1 reads MNHEY; CDR2 reads SVGAGI. This CDR3 is CASSREEGEADTQYF. CDR3 in DNA: TGTGCCAGCAGCCGGGAAGAGGGTGAAGCAGATACGCAGTATTTT.

The chain carries TRBV9 and TRBJ2-1, with D perhaps TRBD2 (5 bases). The CDR3 consists of 15 residues. With 0 bases removed from V and 8 bases from J, the gap between germline ends came to 15 bases. The germline V gene encodes CDR1 SGDLS and CDR2 YYNGEE. The CDR3 is CASSVAASYRYEQFF. CDR3 DNA sequence: TGTGCCAGCAGCGTAGCAGCTAGCTACCGGTATGAGCAGTTCTTC.

This clone was seen a single time. CDR3: CASSKDRALAKNIQYF. The CDR3 DNA reads as TGTGCCAGCAGCAAGGACAGGGCTCTTGCCAAAAACATTCAGTACTTC. The chain has TRBV21-1 and TRBJ2-4; the table calls TRBD1, which could not be checked here. TRBV21-1 is a recognized pseudogene. CDR3 length equals 16 residues.

The rearrangement links TRBV5-1 to TRBJ2-5; no clear D. Trimming left V 4 bases short and J 4 bases short, with 17 bases between. From germline, CDR1 is SGHRS and CDR2 YFSETQ. The CDR3 sequence is 15 residues long. CDR3 loop: CASSLGQVLRETQYF. In DNA form, the CDR3 reads TGCGCCAGCAGCCTTGGCCAGGTTCTCAGAGAGACCCAGTACTTC.

The chain uses TRBV7-3 and TRBJ2-2; TRBD2 matches 7 bases. The CDR3 consists of 14 residues. Germline loops: CDR1 SGHTA, CDR2 FQGTGA. The trim removed 5 bases at V and 4 bases at J, leaving 4 bases unmatched. The chain's CDR3 is CASSGGGTTGELFF. DNA of the CDR3: TGTGCCAGCAGCGGGGGGGGGACCACCGGGGAGCTGTTTTTT.

This chain joins TRBV28 and TRBJ2-1; 8 bases line up with TRBD1. Germline CDR1 reads MDHEN; CDR2 reads SYDVKM. V trimming: 2 bases; J trimming: 9 bases; junction bases outside the gene matches: 12. CDR3 length: 16 residues. This CDR3 is CASSLAGQGARFEQFF. The CDR3 DNA reads TGTGCCAGCAGTTTAGCTGGTCAGGGGGCGCGATTTGAGCAGTTCTTC.

This sequence joins TRBV6-1 and TRBJ1-1, with D possibly matching TRBD1 (6 bases). Deletions cut 6 bases from V and 0 bases from J, with 8 bases between. In germline, CDR1 is MNHNS, CDR2 SASEGT. The length of the CDR3 is 13 residues. DNA of the CDR3: TGTGCCAGCAGGGGGACACTGAACACTGAAGCTTTCTTT. This translates into CASRGTLNTEAFF.

The rearrangement links TRBV7-6 to TRBJ1-2, with 7 bases identical to TRBD1. Germline loops: CDR1 SGHVS, CDR2 FNYEAQ. The ends lost 1 base at V and 4 bases at J; junction bases unmatched: 12. The CDR3 is 17 amino acids. The CDR3, as DNA: TGTGCCAGCAGCTTAGGCAGGACAGGCCGAAGCCTCTATGGCTACACCTTC. Its protein product is CASSLGRTGRSLYGYTF.

The J gene is TRBJ1-5, the V gene TRBV10-3; 7 positions agree with TRBD1. This CDR3 has 14 amino acids. Trimming cost V 7 bases and J 9 bases; bases outside gene matches: 12. The germline CDR1 and CDR2 sequences are ENHRY and SYGVKD. The CDR3 loop is CAITRTGPTLPQHF. The CDR3 DNA follows: TGTGCCATCACCCGGACAGGACCGACTCTGCCCCAGCATTTT.

This rearrangement joins TRBV4-3 to TRBJ2-1; tentative D call: TRBD2 (6 bases). V lost 2 bases and J lost 6, with 11 bases in between. CDR1 and CDR2 from the germline V gene are LGHNA and YSLEER. The CDR3 spans 14 residues. The CDR3 bases are TGCGCCAGCAGCCAATGGGGTAGCGGCAATGAGCAGTTCTTC. Encoded protein: CASSQWGSGNEQFF.

This clone was seen a few times. The chain uses TRBV27 and TRBJ2-1, with D possibly being TRBD2 (5 bases). CDR3 length: 12 amino acids. Trimming shortened V by 8 bases and J by 8 bases, and 13 bases separated the two germline ends. Germline CDR1 reads MNHEY; CDR2 reads SMNVEV (reference sequence). CDR3 amino acids: CASGYAGYEQFF. As DNA, the CDR3 is TGTGCCAGCGGTTACGCGGGTTATGAGCAGTTCTTC.

The chain recombines TRBV10-1 with TRBJ2-6; D remains unclear. The CDR3 runs to 14 residues. Trimming took off 7 bases at V and 2 bases at J, with 9 bases between the two ends. CDR1 is WNHNN, CDR2 SYGVQD, per germline (reference sequence). In DNA, the CDR3 is TGCGCCAGCAACCCTAATCCTGGGGCCAACGTCCTGACTTTC. This codes for CASNPNPGANVLTF.

The chain couples TRBV27 to TRBJ2-3; a possible D gene is TRBD1 (6 bases). The V end was cut by 4 bases, the J end by 1 base, with 18 bases between. Germline values: CDR1 MNHEY, CDR2 SMNVEV (reference sequence). The CDR3 sequence is 17 residues long. The CDR3 sequence: CASSYHPRQEGTDTQYF. The DNA for the CDR3 is TGTGCCAGCAGTTACCATCCCCGACAGGAAGGCACAGATACGCAGTATTTT.

V usage is TRBV6-1 and J usage is TRBJ2-5, with a tentative D call TRBD1 (5 bases). The end of the DNA is better explained by TRBJ2-7, so the J call may be wrong. CDR1 is MNHNS, CDR2 SASEGT, per germline. The CDR3 has 14 residues. The CDR3 protein is CASSEGSGSLEQYF. In DNA form, the CDR3 reads TGTGCCAGCAGTGAAGGTTCAGGGTCCCTCGAGCAGTACTTC.